The 29 T cell receptor beta chains listed next were all sequenced from one sample in a study of technical replicates of blood from several donors. Here immunoSEQ multiplex PCR was the method, and the copy in TCRdb shows in-frame clones only, minus some. The table shows fewer than 90,000 clones, with around 94% occurring only once. Sequenced: T cells isolated from PBMCs. These receptors came from a human donor in good health.

The CDR3 region is CASSWGSGDTEAFF. The CDR3 DNA is TGCGCCAGCAGCTGGGGCTCAGGGGATACTGAAGCTTTCTTT. The chain has TRBV5-1 and TRBJ1-1, with a tentative D call TRBD1 (6 bases). The CDR3 is made up of 14 amino acids. The V and J ends lost 3 bases and 5 bases respectively, with 14 bases between them. Germline-derived CDR1 and CDR2 are SGHRS and YFSETQ.

V usage is TRBV7-2 and J usage is TRBJ1-5; D might be TRBD1 (6 bases). V was cut by 8 bases and J by 6 bases, with 14 bases left in between. The CDR3 runs 13 residues. Germline loops: CDR1 SGHTA, CDR2 FQGNSA. In DNA, the CDR3 is TGTGCCAGCTCTAGGACAGTTACTCAGCCCCAGCATTTT. Translation: CASSRTVTQPQHF.

The chain employs TRBV5-4 and TRBJ2-7; no clear D gene. Germline assignment: CDR1 SGHNT and CDR2 YYREEE (reference sequence). The CDR3 extends over 13 amino acids. V lost 0 bases and J lost 6, with 10 bases in between. CDR3: CASSLGLLGEQYF. For the CDR3, the DNA is TGTGCCAGCAGCTTGGGGCTCCTTGGCGAGCAGTACTTC.

The chain combines TRBV27 with TRBJ2-7, with TRBD1 as a possible D gene (5 bases). This CDR3 comprises 17 residues. V was shortened by 11 bases and J by 3 bases, with 29 bases between the two germline ends. Germline V lookup: CDR1 MNHEY, CDR2 SMNVEV (reference sequence). CDR3 in amino acids: CASTGALNGGPLYEQYF. CDR3 in DNA: TGTGCCTCCACTGGGGCTCTGAATGGTGGGCCTCTCTACGAGCAGTACTTC.

The chain couples TRBV6-6 to TRBJ2-7, with 8 positions matching TRBD2. CDR1 and CDR2 (germline): MNHNY, SVGAGI (reference sequence). V dropped 8 bases and J dropped 3; count of bases not matched to a gene: 12. This CDR3 region has 15 residues. CDR3 DNA sequence: TGTGCCAGCTCCTTCACAGCGGGAGACGGCTACGAGCAGTACTTC. The encoded protein is CASSFTAGDGYEQYF.

The chain combines TRBV7-9 with TRBJ2-5, with TRBD2 identical over 12 bases. This CDR3 comprises 16 residues. The germline CDR1 and CDR2 sequences are SEHNR and FQNEAQ (reference sequence). V trimming: 7 bases; J trimming: 4 bases; junction bases outside the gene matches: 10. This CDR3 is CASNSETSGSLETQYF. The CDR3 nucleotides are TGTGCCAGCAACTCAGAGACTAGCGGGAGCTTAGAGACCCAGTACTTC. Combining the CDR3 with reference TRBV7-9 and TRBJ2-5 gives the whole variable domain DTGVSQNPRHKITKRGQNVTFRCDPISEHNRLYWYRQTLGQGPEFLTYFQNEAQLEKSRLLSDRFSAERPKGSFSTLEIQRTEQGDSAMYLCASNSETSGSLETQYFGPGTRLLVL.

The table lists this clone with a count of one. The chain links TRBV15 to TRBJ2-1; D is perhaps TRBD1 (6 bases). The CDR3 runs to 15 residues. Germline V gene sequence: CDR1 LNHNV, CDR2 YYDKDF (reference sequence). Deletions cut 2 bases from V and 9 bases from J, with 17 bases between. CDR3 coding DNA: TGTGCCACCAGCAGACAAGCCCGGACAGATGGTGAGCAGTTCTTC. Residues: CATSRQARTDGEQFF.

This chain uses TRBV4-1 with TRBJ2-3; 9 nucleotides align to TRBD2. Germline CDR1 and CDR2: MGHRA and YSYEKL. Trimming removed 2 bases from V and 4 bases from J; junction bases left unmatched: 4. The CDR3 runs 15 residues. The CDR3 loop reads CASSQQAGGPDTQYF. CDR3 DNA sequence: TGCGCCAGCAGCCAACAAGCGGGAGGACCAGATACGCAGTATTTT.

The genes are TRBV27 and TRBJ2-1; 9 bases are a match to TRBD2. The length of the CDR3 is 16 residues. V shed 4 bases and J 9 bases; nucleotides not matched to a gene: 13. CDR1 and CDR2 (germline): MNHEY, SMNVEV (reference sequence). The CDR3 is CASSWSSGETWGEQFF. The CDR3 DNA reads TGTGCCAGCAGTTGGTCTAGCGGGGAAACCTGGGGTGAGCAGTTCTTC.

The chain combines TRBV6-5 with TRBJ2-2; 8 nucleotides align to TRBD1. This CDR3 spans 15 amino acids. The J segment lost 4 bases and the V segment lost 5 bases, leaving 6 bases of the junction unmatched. Per germline, CDR1 MNHEY and CDR2 SVGAGI. The CDR3: CASSPGTGFTGELFF. The CDR3 DNA reads TGTGCCAGCAGTCCCGGGACAGGTTTCACCGGGGAGCTGTTTTTT.

This chain joins TRBV4-3 and TRBJ2-1, with 12 bases that match TRBD2. Germline values: CDR1 LGHNA, CDR2 YSLEER. The CDR3 spans 16 residues. Trimming took 0 bases from V and 9 from J; bases not matched to a gene: 6. CDR3 protein: CASSQDASGRAFEQFF. As DNA, the CDR3 is TGCGCCAGCAGCCAAGATGCTAGCGGGAGGGCCTTTGAGCAGTTCTTC.

The chain combines TRBV25-1 with TRBJ2-7, with TRBD1 matching 7 bases. Germline CDR1 reads MGHDK; CDR2 reads SYGVNS. The CDR3 covers 16 residues. Trimming cost V 6 bases and J 5 bases; bases outside gene matches: 16. The CDR3 nucleotides are TGTGCCAGCAGCGCTCCCACAGGGGCCCTGGTAAACGAGCAGTACTTC. Translation: CASSAPTGALVNEQYF.

CDR3 region: CASSTQKYPKPAYEQYF. CDR3 nucleotide sequence: TGTGCCAGCAGCACACAGAAGTATCCTAAACCAGCCTACGAGCAGTACTTC. The genes are TRBV14 and TRBJ2-7; no clear D gene. Germline V gene data show CDR1 as SGHDN and CDR2 as FVKESK. The CDR3 is 17 residues long. Trimming left V 5 bases short and J 2 bases short, with 22 bases between.

V usage is TRBV15 and J usage is TRBJ1-2, with a possible D match to TRBD1 (5 bases). CDR3 length equals 14 residues. Germline V gene data show CDR1 as LNHNV and CDR2 as YYDKDF (reference sequence). Trimming took 0 bases from V and 8 from J, leaving 13 bases between them. CDR3 coding DNA: TGTGCCACCAGCAGAGATCTGGCAGGGAACGGCTACACCTTC. Translated: CATSRDLAGNGYTF.

This chain connects TRBV11-2 to TRBJ2-7; TRBD2 might be the D (6 bases). The CDR3 has 14 residues. Trimming took 1 base from V and 5 from J, leaving 12 bases between them. From germline, CDR1 is SGHAT and CDR2 FQNNGV. CDR3 sequence: CASSLALGGDEQYF. Here the CDR3 DNA reads TGTGCCAGCAGCTTAGCGCTCGGGGGAGACGAGCAGTACTTC. Full variable domain (remainder filled in from reference TRBV11-2 and TRBJ2-7): EAGVAQSPRYKIIEKRQSVAFWCNPISGHATLYWYQQILGQGPKLLIQFQNNGVVDDSQLPKDRFSAERLKGVDSTLKIQPAKLEDSAVYLCASSLALGGDEQYFGPGTRLTVT.

The genes are TRBV6-7 and TRBJ2-7; D call uncertain. TRBV6-7 is an ORF for which the function is uncertain. The CDR3 length is 17 residues. V lost 0 bases to trimming and J lost 0 bases, with 15 bases between them. Here the CDR3 DNA reads TGTGCCAGCAGTTACTCCTCTATTAGCTCAAGCTCCTACGAGCAGTACTTC. As protein: CASSYSSISSSSYEQYF.

This chain links TRBV28 with TRBJ2-7; possible D gene TRBD2, 6 bases. The germline gives CDR1 MDHEN, CDR2 SYDVKM. The CDR3 covers 12 residues. Trimming stripped 6 bases from V and 5 bases from J, with 11 bases between. CDR3 sequence reads: CASRQRLDEQYF. CDR3 sequence (DNA): TGTGCCAGCAGACAAAGACTAGACGAGCAGTACTTC.

The J gene is TRBJ2-7, the V gene TRBV11-1; 8 bases align to TRBD2. The CDR3 is 14 residues long. V shed 4 bases and J 4 bases; nucleotides not matched to a gene: 6. In germline, CDR1 is SGHAT, CDR2 FQDESV (reference sequence). CDR3 loop: CASSSAGALYEQYF. CDR3 nucleotides: TGTGCCAGCAGCTCAGCGGGAGCTTTGTACGAGCAGTACTTC.

As DNA, the CDR3 is TGTGCCAGCAGTTACTGGGGGGGAAGCTCCTACAATGAGCAGTTCTTC. It translates to CASSYWGGSSYNEQFF. The chain couples TRBV6-5 to TRBJ2-1, with 7 bases fitting TRBD2. Germline trimming cut 1 base from V and 0 bases from J; bases unmatched to any gene: 3. The germline CDR1 and CDR2 sequences are MNHEY and SVGAGI. The CDR3 consists of 16 residues.

The V call is TRBV10-2, the J call TRBJ1-5; tentatively, D is TRBD1 (5 bases). V lost 0 bases, J lost 6 bases, and 6 bases lay in between. This CDR3 has 13 residues. In germline, CDR1 is WSHSY, CDR2 SAAADI. This CDR3 is CASSESGGQPQHF. CDR3 nucleotide sequence: TGCGCCAGCAGTGAGTCGGGGGGTCAGCCCCAGCATTTT.

The chain combines TRBV5-1 with TRBJ2-7, with 8 nucleotides matching TRBD1. With V trimmed by 5 bases and J by 5 bases, 12 bases remained unmatched. This CDR3 has 15 amino acids. The germline V gene has CDR1 SGHRS and CDR2 YFSETQ. The CDR3 DNA reads TGCGCCAGCAGTTATAGGCCGACAGGGGTCGACGAGCAGTACTTC. This translates into CASSYRPTGVDEQYF.

The chain combines TRBV28 with TRBJ1-5; D is perhaps TRBD1 (6 bases). Trimming cost V 7 bases and J 3 bases, with 16 bases left between them. This CDR3 is built from 15 residues. Germline assignment: CDR1 MDHEN and CDR2 SYDVKM. The CDR3 loop is CASNMGSGDNQPQHF. The CDR3 DNA follows: TGTGCCAGCAACATGGGGTCAGGGGACAATCAGCCCCAGCATTTT.

The V call is TRBV5-4, the J call TRBJ2-7; TRBD2 aligns across 15 bases. Germline V CDR1 and CDR2: SGHNT, YYREEE (reference sequence). The CDR3 runs 17 residues. With V trimmed by 4 bases and J by 1 base, 6 bases remained unmatched. Written as DNA, the CDR3 is TGTGCCAGCAGCGTGGGACTAGCGGGAGGTAGTTCCTACGAGCAGTACTTC. Amino acids: CASSVGLAGGSSYEQYF.

V is TRBV19 and J is TRBJ2-1, with 10 bases lining up with TRBD2. The CDR3 covers 15 residues. Germline V gene lookup returns CDR1 LNHDA and CDR2 SQIVND (reference sequence). J gave up 8 bases and V 1 base, and 5 bases lay outside the gene matches. CDR3 DNA: TGTGCCAGTAGTATAGGTCTAGCGGGAGCGGATGAGCAGTTCTTC. Translating it yields CASSIGLAGADEQFF.

The chain joins TRBV28 to TRBJ2-7; possible D gene TRBD1, 6 bases. Germline V CDR1 and CDR2: MDHEN, SYDVKM. V lost 8 bases and J lost 2, with 19 bases in between. CDR3 length: 15 amino acids. The CDR3 reads CASAPTRTVPYEQYF. As DNA, the CDR3 is TGTGCCAGCGCGCCCACACGGACAGTACCCTACGAGCAGTACTTC.

The chain recombines TRBV29-1 with TRBJ2-3, with D perhaps matching TRBD1 (5 bases). This CDR3 has 13 residues. Per germline, CDR1 SQVTM and CDR2 ANQGSEA. Trimming took off 6 bases at V and 0 bases at J, with 10 bases between the two ends. The CDR3 reads CSVGQPSTDTQYF. The CDR3 DNA is TGCAGCGTGGGGCAGCCCAGCACAGATACGCAGTATTTT.

About this clone itself: Other nucleotide sequences in the sample specify the same CDR3. The chain has TRBV5-1 and TRBJ1-2, with 9 bases fitting TRBD1. The V gene's germline CDR1 is SGHRS and CDR2 YFSETQ. The CDR3 is 15 residues long. The junction had 9 bases not matched to a gene; V was cut back by 1 base and J by 8 bases. In DNA form, the CDR3 reads TGCGCCAGCAGCTTGACAGGGGGCGCGGTGGACGGCTACACCTTC. This sequence encodes CASSLTGGAVDGYTF.

This clone appeared a single time. V usage is TRBV5-6 and J usage is TRBJ2-7, with a tentative D call TRBD1 (6 bases). CDR1 is SGHDT and CDR2 is YYEEEE in the germline V gene. The CDR3 length is 15 residues. Trimming removed 5 bases at V and 2 bases at J, with 17 bases between. CDR3 coding DNA: TGTGCCAGCAGACTTGACAGGAACCCTACCTACGAGCAGTACTTC. This sequence encodes CASRLDRNPTYEQYF. The full variable domain, rest sourced from reference TRBV5-6 and TRBJ2-7, is DAGVTQSPTHLIKTRGQQVTLRCSPKSGHDTVSWYQQALGQGPQFIFQYYEEEERQRGNFPDRFSGHQFPNYSSELNVNALLLGDSALYLCASRLDRNPTYEQYFGPGTRLTVT.

The chain's CDR3 is CAWSAFRLAVYEQYF. The CDR3 nucleotides read TGTGCCTGGAGTGCATTCCGACTAGCGGTCTACGAGCAGTACTTC. This chain links TRBV30 with TRBJ2-7, with 9 bases aligning to TRBD2. The CDR3 loop spans 15 amino acids. The ends lost 1 base at V and 3 bases at J; junction bases unmatched: 7. Germline CDR1 and CDR2: GTSNPN and SVGIG (reference sequence).